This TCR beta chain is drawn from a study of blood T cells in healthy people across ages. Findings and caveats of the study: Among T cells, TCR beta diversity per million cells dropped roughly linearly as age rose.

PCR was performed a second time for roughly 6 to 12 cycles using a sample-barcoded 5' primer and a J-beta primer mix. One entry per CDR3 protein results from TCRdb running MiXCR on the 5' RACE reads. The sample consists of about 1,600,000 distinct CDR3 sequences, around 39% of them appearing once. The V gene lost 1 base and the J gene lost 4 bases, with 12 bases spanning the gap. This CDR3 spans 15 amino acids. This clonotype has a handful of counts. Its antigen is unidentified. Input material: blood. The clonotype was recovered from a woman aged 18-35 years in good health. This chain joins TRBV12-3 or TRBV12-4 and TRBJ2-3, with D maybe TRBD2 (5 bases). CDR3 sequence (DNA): TGTGCCAGCAGTTTAGGGACGGGGTATCCAGATACGCAGTATTTT. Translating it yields CASSLGTGYPDTQYF.